This T cell receptor (beta chain) was retrieved from a study of CD8+CD57+ T cells in acquired aplastic anemia. All patients picked for sequencing had shown, by flow cytometry, an expansion of CD8+CD57+ cells. Patients were untreated when blood was sampled. The CDR3 spans 16 residues. V was clipped by 5 bases and J by 2 bases; unmatched bases: 9. Germline values: CDR1 LNHDA, CDR2 SQIVND (reference sequence). This clonotype was counted many times. The template for TCR beta VDJ and CDR3 sequence profiling was genomic DNA. One entry per CDR3 protein results from TCRdb running MiXCR on the reads. The sample lists approximately 200,000 distinct CDR3 sequences, around 49% seen once, with about 20% in the top ten.

V is TRBV19 and J is TRBJ1-5; 7 bases map to TRBD1. The TCR was taken from a human donor with aplastic anemia. The sequenced sample consisted of sorted CD4+, CD8+, or CD8+CD57+ T cells (not recorded which) from PBMCs. The CDR3 sequence is CASSSSDRAGNQPQHF. Written as DNA, the CDR3 is TGTGCCAGTAGTTCTTCAGACAGGGCTGGCAATCAGCCCCAGCATTTT.